These T cell receptor beta chains were read from a single sample in a study of blood T cell repertoires in COVID-19. The method was immunoSEQ multiplex PCR; TCRdb's version includes in-frame clones alone and lacks a portion of them. The sample has around 200,000 clones; roughly four fifths are singletons. The sequenced material came from peripheral blood. These receptors all come from a woman between 50 and 59 years old with acute or convalescent COVID-19. CDR3s include the opening cysteine and the closing phenylalanine or tryptophan. A D gene is named only where the DNA matches it firmly. The size of a clone is reported for some rows only, either as once, few or many, or as a class for expanded clones.

cdr3_aa: CASSDGQGAYQPQHF
cdr3_nt: TGTGCCAGCAGTGACGGACAGGGGGCCTACCAGCCCCAGCATTTT
d_call: TRBD1
clone_size: -
v_call: TRBV2
j_call: TRBJ1-5

cdr3_aa: CASSPTQGNYGYTF
cdr3_nt: TGCGCCAGCAGCCCCACGCAGGGTAACTATGGCTACACCTTC
d_call: -
clone_size: few
v_call: TRBV5-1
j_call: TRBJ1-2

cdr3_aa: CASSLGGGETQYF
cdr3_nt: TGCGCCAGCAGCTTGGGGGGAGGAGAGACCCAGTACTTC
d_call: -
clone_size: -
v_call: TRBV5-1
j_call: TRBJ2-5

cdr3_aa: CASTPMGHYGYTF
cdr3_nt: TGTGCCAGCACCCCAATGGGGCACTATGGCTACACCTTC
d_call: -
clone_size: -
v_call: TRBV6-2/TRBV6-3
j_call: TRBJ1-2

cdr3_aa: CASSLDRRVTDTQYF
cdr3_nt: TGTGCCAGCAGCTTAGACAGAAGGGTGACAGATACGCAGTATTTT
d_call: -
clone_size: -
v_call: TRBV5-4
j_call: TRBJ2-3

cdr3_aa: CAIGKTGGLYSNQPQHF
cdr3_nt: TGTGCCATCGGGAAGACAGGGGGCCTTTATAGCAATCAGCCCCAGCATTTT
d_call: TRBD1
clone_size: -
v_call: TRBV10-3
j_call: TRBJ1-5

cdr3_aa: CASSESAGLYGYTF
cdr3_nt: TGTGCCAGCAGTGAGTCGGCAGGCCTTTATGGCTACACCTTC
d_call: -
clone_size: -
v_call: TRBV6-1
j_call: TRBJ1-2

cdr3_aa: CASSPPVTYEQYF
cdr3_nt: TGTGCCAGCAGCCCCCCAGTTACCTACGAGCAGTACTTC
d_call: -
clone_size: few
v_call: TRBV12-3/TRBV12-4
j_call: TRBJ2-7

cdr3_aa: CASSPGLDFHEQFF
cdr3_nt: TGTGCCAGCAGCCCGGGACTAGATTTTCATGAGCAGTTCTTC
d_call: TRBD2
clone_size: -
v_call: TRBV28
j_call: TRBJ2-1

cdr3_aa: CSASRDRGNTEAFF
cdr3_nt: TGCAGTGCTAGTAGGGACAGAGGGAACACTGAAGCTTTCTTT
d_call: TRBD1
clone_size: -
v_call: TRBV20-1
j_call: TRBJ1-1

cdr3_aa: CASSVSRGNTIYF
cdr3_nt: TGTGCCAGCAGCGTAAGTCGCGGCAACACCATATATTTT
d_call: -
clone_size: once
v_call: TRBV9
j_call: TRBJ1-3

cdr3_aa: CASSSTGGVRGYTF
cdr3_nt: TGTGCCAGCAGCTCTACAGGGGGGGTTCGTGGCTACACCTTC
d_call: TRBD1
clone_size: -
v_call: TRBV5-5
j_call: TRBJ1-2

cdr3_aa: CASSSHQGSEAFF
cdr3_nt: TGTGCCAGCAGTTCTCATCAGGGTTCTGAAGCTTTCTTT
d_call: -
clone_size: -
v_call: TRBV6-5
j_call: TRBJ1-1

cdr3_aa: CASITIRGTGNSPLHF
cdr3_nt: TGTGCCAGCATTACTATAAGGGGGACGGGGAATTCACCCCTCCACTTT
d_call: -
clone_size: once
v_call: TRBV28
j_call: TRBJ1-6

cdr3_aa: CASSQSLTSGRVNEQFF
cdr3_nt: TGCGCCAGCAGTCAGTCCCTAACTAGCGGGAGGGTTAATGAGCAGTTCTTC
d_call: TRBD2
clone_size: -
v_call: TRBV10-2
j_call: TRBJ2-1

cdr3_aa: CASKGLAGGSSYNEQFF
cdr3_nt: TGTGCCAGCAAGGGACTAGCGGGGGGGAGCTCCTACAATGAGCAGTTCTTC
d_call: TRBD2
clone_size: -
v_call: TRBV19
j_call: TRBJ2-1

cdr3_aa: CASSLAGGLETQYF
cdr3_nt: TGTGCCAGCAGTTTGGCGGGAGGGCTAGAGACCCAGTACTTC
d_call: TRBD2
clone_size: -
v_call: TRBV28
j_call: TRBJ2-5

cdr3_aa: CASSFTGFNEKLFF
cdr3_nt: TGTGCCAGCAGCTTCACCGGGTTTAATGAAAAACTGTTTTTT
d_call: -
clone_size: -
v_call: TRBV7-2
j_call: TRBJ1-4

cdr3_aa: CASSPTGTDNSPLHF
cdr3_nt: TGTGCCAGCAGCCCGACCGGGACAGATAATTCACCCCTCCACTTT
d_call: TRBD1
clone_size: -
v_call: TRBV5-4
j_call: TRBJ1-6

cdr3_aa: CASSATGQWGEQFF
cdr3_nt: TGTGCCAGCAGCGCGACAGGCCAATGGGGCGAGCAGTTCTTC
d_call: -
clone_size: -
v_call: TRBV9
j_call: TRBJ2-1

cdr3_aa: CASISPGTGVDEQYF
cdr3_nt: TGTGCCAGCATCTCTCCCGGGACAGGGGTTGACGAGCAGTACTTC
d_call: TRBD1
clone_size: -
v_call: TRBV2
j_call: TRBJ2-7

cdr3_aa: CASRSRSSYNSPLHF
cdr3_nt: TGTGCCAGCAGGTCGAGAAGCTCCTATAATTCACCCCTCCACTTT
d_call: -
clone_size: -
v_call: TRBV14
j_call: TRBJ1-6

cdr3_aa: CATSDPGLPTQHF
cdr3_nt: TGTGCCACCAGTGATCCCGGACTACCAACCCAGCATTTT
d_call: -
clone_size: -
v_call: TRBV24-1
j_call: TRBJ1-5